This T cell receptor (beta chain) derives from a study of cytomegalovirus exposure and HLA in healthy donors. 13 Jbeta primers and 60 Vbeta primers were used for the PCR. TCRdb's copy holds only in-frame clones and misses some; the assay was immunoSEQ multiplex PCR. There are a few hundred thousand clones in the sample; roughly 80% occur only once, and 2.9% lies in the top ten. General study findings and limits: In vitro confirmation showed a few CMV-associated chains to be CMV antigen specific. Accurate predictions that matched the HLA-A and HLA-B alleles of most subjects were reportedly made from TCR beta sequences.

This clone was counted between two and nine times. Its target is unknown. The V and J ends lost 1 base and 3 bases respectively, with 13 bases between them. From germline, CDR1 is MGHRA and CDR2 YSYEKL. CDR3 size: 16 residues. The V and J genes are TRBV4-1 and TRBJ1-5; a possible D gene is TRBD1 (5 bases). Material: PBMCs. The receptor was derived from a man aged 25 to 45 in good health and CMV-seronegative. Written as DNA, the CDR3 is TGCGCCAGCAGCCAAGTGCCTGCGGGGACCAATCAGCCCCAGCATTTT. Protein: CASSQVPAGTNQPQHF.